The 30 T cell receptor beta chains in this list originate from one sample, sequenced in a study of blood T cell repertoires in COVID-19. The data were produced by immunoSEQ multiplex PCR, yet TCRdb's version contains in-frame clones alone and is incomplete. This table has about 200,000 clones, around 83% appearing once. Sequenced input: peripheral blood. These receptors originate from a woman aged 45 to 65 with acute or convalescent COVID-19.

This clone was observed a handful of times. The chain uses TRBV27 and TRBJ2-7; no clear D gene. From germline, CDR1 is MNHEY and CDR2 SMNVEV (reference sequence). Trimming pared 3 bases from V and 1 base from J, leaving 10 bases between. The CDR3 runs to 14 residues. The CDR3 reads CASSFDSASYEQYF. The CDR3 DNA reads TGTGCCAGCAGTTTCGACTCCGCGTCCTACGAGCAGTACTTC.

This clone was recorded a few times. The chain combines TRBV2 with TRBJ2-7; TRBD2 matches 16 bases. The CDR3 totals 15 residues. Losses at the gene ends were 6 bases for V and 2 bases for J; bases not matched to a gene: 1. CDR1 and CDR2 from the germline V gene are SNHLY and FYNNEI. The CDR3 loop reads CASRGLAGGPYEQYF. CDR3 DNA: TGTGCCAGCAGGGGACTAGCGGGAGGGCCCTACGAGCAGTACTTC.

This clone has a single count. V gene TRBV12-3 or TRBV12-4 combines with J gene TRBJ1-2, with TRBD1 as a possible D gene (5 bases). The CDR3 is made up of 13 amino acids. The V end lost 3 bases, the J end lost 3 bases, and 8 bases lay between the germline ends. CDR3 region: CASSLGLHYGYTF. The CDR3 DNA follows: TGTGCCAGCAGTTTGGGACTGCACTATGGCTACACCTTC.

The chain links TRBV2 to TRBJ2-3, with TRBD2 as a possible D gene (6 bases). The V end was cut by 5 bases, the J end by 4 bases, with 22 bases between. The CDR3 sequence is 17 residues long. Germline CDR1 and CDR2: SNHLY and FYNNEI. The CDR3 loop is CASSSLSGGYGADTQYF. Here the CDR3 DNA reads TGTGCCAGCAGTTCATTATCTGGAGGGTATGGGGCAGATACGCAGTATTTT.

The CDR3 DNA sequence: TGTGCCAGCAGCTTGGAACGGGCGACGGGGTGGGGAACCCTCCACTTT. This codes for CASSLERATGWGTLHF. The chain employs TRBV5-6 and TRBJ1-6; D not certain. The V gene's germline CDR1 is SGHDT and CDR2 YYEEEE. The CDR3 loop spans 16 amino acids. The germline V and J ends were trimmed by 0 bases and 14 bases, with 21 bases remaining between them.

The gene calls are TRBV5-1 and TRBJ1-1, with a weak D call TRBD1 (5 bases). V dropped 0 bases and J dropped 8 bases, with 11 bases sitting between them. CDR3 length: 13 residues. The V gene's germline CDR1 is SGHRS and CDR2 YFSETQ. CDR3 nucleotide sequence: TGCGCCAGCAGCTTGGCGGGGAGGGGAGAAGCTTTCTTT. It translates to CASSLAGRGEAFF.

The CDR3 spells CASSQVLTAFGEAFF. CDR3 DNA sequence: TGTGCCAGCAGCCAAGTGCTAACAGCCTTTGGTGAAGCTTTCTTT. This chain connects TRBV3-1 (or the pseudogene TRBV3-2) to TRBJ1-1; D not certain. CDR1 is LGHDT, CDR2 YNNKEL, per germline (reference sequence). The CDR3 totals 15 residues. With 1 base removed from V and 7 bases from J, the gap between germline ends came to 16 bases.

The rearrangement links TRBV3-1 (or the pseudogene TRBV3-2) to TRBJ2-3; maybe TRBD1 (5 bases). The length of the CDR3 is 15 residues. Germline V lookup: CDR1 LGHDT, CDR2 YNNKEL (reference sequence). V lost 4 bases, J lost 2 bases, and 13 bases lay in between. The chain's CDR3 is CASSPGYLATDTQYF. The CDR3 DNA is TGTGCCAGCAGCCCAGGGTATTTGGCCACAGATACGCAGTATTTT.

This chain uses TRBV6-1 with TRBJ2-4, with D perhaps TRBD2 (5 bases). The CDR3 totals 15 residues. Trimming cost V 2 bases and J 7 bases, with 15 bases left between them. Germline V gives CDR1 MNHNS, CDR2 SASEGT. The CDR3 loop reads CASSELEGIANIQYF. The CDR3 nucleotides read TGTGCCAGCAGTGAACTAGAAGGGATAGCGAACATTCAGTACTTC.

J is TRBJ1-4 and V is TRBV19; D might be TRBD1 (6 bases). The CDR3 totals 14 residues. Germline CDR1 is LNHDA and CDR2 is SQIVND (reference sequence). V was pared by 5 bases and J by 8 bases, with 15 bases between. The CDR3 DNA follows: TGTGCCAGTAGTTCCTTTGGACAGAGCGAAAAACTGTTTTTT. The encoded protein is CASSSFGQSEKLFF.

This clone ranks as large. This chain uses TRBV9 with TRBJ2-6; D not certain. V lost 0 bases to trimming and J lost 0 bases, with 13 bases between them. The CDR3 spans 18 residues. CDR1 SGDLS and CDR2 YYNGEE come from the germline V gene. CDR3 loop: CASSVGVQEDSGANVLTF. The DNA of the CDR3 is TGTGCCAGCAGCGTAGGGGTCCAGGAAGACTCTGGGGCCAACGTCCTGACTTTC.

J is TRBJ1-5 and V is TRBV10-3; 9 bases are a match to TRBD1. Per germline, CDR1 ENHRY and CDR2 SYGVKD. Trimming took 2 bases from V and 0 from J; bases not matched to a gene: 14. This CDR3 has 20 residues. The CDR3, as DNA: TGTGCCATCAGTGAGAGGTCGATTCAGGGGACAGGGAATAGCAATCAGCCCCAGCATTTT. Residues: CAISERSIQGTGNSNQPQHF.

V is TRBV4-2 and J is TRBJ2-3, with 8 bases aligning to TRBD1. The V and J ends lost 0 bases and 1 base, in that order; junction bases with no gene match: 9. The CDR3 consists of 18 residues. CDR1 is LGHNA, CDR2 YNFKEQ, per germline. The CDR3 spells CASSQDIRPTGGTDTQYF. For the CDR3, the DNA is TGTGCCAGCAGCCAAGATATTCGGCCGACAGGGGGCACAGATACGCAGTATTTT.

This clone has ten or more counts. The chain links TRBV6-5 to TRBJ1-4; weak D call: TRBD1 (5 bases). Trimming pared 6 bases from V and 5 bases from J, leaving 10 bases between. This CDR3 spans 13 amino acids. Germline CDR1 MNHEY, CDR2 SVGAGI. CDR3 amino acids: CASRRNRNEKLFF. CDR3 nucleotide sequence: TGTGCCAGCAGACGGAACAGGAATGAAAAACTGTTTTTT.

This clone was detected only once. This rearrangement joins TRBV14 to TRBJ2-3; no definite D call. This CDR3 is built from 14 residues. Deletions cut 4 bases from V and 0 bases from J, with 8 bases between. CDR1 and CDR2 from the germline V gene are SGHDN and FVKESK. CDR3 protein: CASSLRLSTDTQYF. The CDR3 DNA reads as TGTGCCAGCAGCCTCCGACTGAGCACAGATACGCAGTATTTT.

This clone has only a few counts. The CDR3 DNA reads as TGTGCCTGGAGTGTACCGCCAGGGATTAATTCACCCCTCCACTTT. It translates to CAWSVPPGINSPLHF. The chain is built from TRBV30 and TRBJ1-6; weak D call: TRBD1 (5 bases). V gave up 0 bases and J gave up 6 bases, with 12 bases separating them. The CDR3 covers 15 residues. Germline lookup yields CDR1 GTSNPN and CDR2 SVGIG (reference sequence). The full variable domain, with the rest looked up from reference TRBV30 and TRBJ1-6, is SQTIHQWPATLVQPVGSPLSLECTVEGTSNPNLYWYRQAAGRGLQLLFYSVGIGQISSEVPQNLSASRPQDRQFILSSKKLLLSDSGFYLCAWSVPPGINSPLHFGNGTRLTVT.

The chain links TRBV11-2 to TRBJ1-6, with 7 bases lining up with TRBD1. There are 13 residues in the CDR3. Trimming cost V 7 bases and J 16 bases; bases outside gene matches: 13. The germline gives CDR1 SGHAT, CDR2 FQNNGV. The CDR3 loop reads CASMPVIGTVLHF. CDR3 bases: TGTGCCAGCATGCCGGTGATCGGGACAGTGCTCCACTTT.

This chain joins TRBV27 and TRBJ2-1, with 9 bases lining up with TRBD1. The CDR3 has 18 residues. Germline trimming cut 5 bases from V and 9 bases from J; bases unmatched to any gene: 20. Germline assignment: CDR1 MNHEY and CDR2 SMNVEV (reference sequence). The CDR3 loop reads CASSPYLDRGTFNAEQFF. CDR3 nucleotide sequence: TGTGCCAGCAGTCCTTACCTGGACAGGGGAACCTTCAATGCTGAGCAGTTCTTC.

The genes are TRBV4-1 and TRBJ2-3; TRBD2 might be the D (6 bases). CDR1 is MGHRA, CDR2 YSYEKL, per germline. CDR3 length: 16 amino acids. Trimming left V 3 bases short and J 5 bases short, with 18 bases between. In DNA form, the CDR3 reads TGCGCCAGCAGCCAGGAGGCGGGATTTGGTGAAGATACGCAGTATTTT. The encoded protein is CASSQEAGFGEDTQYF.

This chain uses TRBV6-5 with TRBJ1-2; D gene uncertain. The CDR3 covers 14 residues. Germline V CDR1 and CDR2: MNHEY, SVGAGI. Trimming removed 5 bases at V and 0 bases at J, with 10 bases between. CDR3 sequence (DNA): TGTGCCAGCAGTCTCTATCGAGCTAACTATGGCTACACCTTC. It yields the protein CASSLYRANYGYTF.

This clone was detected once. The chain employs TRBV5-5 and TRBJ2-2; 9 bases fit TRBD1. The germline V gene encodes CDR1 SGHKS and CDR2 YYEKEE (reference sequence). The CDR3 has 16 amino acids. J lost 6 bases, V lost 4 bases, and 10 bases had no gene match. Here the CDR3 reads CASSLGTDRGAGELFF. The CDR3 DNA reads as TGTGCCAGCAGCCTAGGGACAGACAGGGGGGCCGGGGAGCTGTTTTTT.

The DNA for the CDR3 is TGCGCCAGCAGCCAAGGGACAGCTCTAGGCGAGCAGTACTTC. Translation gives CASSQGTALGEQYF. The V gene is TRBV4-1, the J gene TRBJ2-7, with TRBD1 as a possible D gene (6 bases). The CDR3 sequence is 14 residues long. Trimming left V 1 base short and J 6 bases short, with 13 bases between. The germline gives CDR1 MGHRA, CDR2 YSYEKL.

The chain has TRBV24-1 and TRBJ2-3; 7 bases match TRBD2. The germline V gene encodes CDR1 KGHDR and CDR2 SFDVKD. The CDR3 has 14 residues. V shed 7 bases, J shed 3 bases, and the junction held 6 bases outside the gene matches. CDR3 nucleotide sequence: TGTGCCACCAGCCACGACGGGAGGACAGATACGCAGTATTTT. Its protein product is CATSHDGRTDTQYF.

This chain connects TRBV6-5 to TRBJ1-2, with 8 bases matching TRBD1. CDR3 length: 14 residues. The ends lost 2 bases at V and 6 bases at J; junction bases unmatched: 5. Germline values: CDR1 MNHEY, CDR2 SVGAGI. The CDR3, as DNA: TGTGCCAGCAGTTACACCCCACAGGGGGATGGCTACACCTTC. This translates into CASSYTPQGDGYTF.

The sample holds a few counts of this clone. CDR3 loop: CASSRDFMNTEAFF. The CDR3 DNA is TGTGCCAGCAGCCGGGATTTTATGAACACTGAAGCTTTCTTT. The chain is built from TRBV2 and TRBJ1-1; D is undetermined. This CDR3 has 14 amino acids. Trimming took 6 bases from V and 0 from J, leaving 11 bases between them. The germline V gene has CDR1 SNHLY and CDR2 FYNNEI.

The CDR3 reads CASSLSGRAFYEQYF. DNA of the CDR3: TGTGCCAGCAGCCTCAGCGGGAGGGCCTTCTACGAGCAGTACTTC. The genes are TRBV6-5 and TRBJ2-7; the match to TRBD2 covers 10 bases. Germline loops: CDR1 MNHEY, CDR2 SVGAGI. The CDR3 runs to 15 residues. Trimming removed 6 bases from V and 3 bases from J; junction bases left unmatched: 8.

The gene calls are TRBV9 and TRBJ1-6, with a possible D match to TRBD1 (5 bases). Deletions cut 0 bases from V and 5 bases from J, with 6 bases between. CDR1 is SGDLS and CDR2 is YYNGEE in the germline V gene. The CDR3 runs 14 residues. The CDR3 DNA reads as TGTGCCAGCAGCGTAGGGGGGGATAATTCACCCCTCCACTTT. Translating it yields CASSVGGDNSPLHF.

CDR3 loop: CASSVGGADTQYF. CDR3 bases: TGTGCCAGCAGCGTAGGAGGCGCAGATACGCAGTATTTT. The chain employs TRBV9 and TRBJ2-3; D is undetermined. The V and J ends lost 0 bases and 4 bases respectively, with 6 bases between them. Per germline, CDR1 SGDLS and CDR2 YYNGEE. This CDR3 has 13 amino acids.

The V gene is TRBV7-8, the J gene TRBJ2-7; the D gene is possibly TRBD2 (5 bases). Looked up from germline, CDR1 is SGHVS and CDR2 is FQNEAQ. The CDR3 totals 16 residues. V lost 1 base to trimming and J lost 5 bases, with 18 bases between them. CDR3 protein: CASSLGPGIKGNEQYF. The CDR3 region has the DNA TGTGCCAGCAGCTTAGGCCCCGGGATAAAAGGTAACGAGCAGTACTTC.

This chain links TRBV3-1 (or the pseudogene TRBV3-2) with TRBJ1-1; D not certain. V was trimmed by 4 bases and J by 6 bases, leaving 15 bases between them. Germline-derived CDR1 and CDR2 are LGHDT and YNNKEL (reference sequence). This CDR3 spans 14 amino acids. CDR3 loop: CASSPPKRPPEAFF. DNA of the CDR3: TGTGCCAGCAGCCCCCCAAAGAGGCCCCCTGAAGCTTTCTTT.